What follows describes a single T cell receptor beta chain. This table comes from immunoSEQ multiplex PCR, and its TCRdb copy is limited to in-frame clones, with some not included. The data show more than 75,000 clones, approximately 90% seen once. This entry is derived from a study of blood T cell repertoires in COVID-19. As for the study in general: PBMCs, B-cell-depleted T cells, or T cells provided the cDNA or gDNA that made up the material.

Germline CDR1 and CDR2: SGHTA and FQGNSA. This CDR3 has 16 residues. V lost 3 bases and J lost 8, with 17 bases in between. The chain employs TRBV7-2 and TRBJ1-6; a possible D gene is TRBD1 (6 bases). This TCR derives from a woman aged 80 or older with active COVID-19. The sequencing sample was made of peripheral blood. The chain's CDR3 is CASSFGGGQAYSPLHF. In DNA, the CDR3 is TGTGCCAGCAGCTTCGGGGGGGGACAAGCCTATTCACCCCTCCACTTT.